Given below is one TCR beta chain in context. Its antigen remains unidentified. This entry belongs to a study of shared clonotypes between healthy human individuals. Findings and caveats of the study: The sampled material consisted only of blood, and tissue repertoires are likely to differ.

Selected positively for CCR7 and CD45RO-negative, naive CD8 cells excluded terminally differentiated effector memory CD45RA+ cells. The germline gives CDR1 ENHRY, CDR2 SYGVKD. The CDR3 has 15 residues. The V end lost 4 bases, the J end lost 5 bases, and 17 bases lay between the germline ends. Per the authors' pipeline: Owing to the provision of junction-only sequences devoid of quality scores by immunoSEQ, filtering differed. Sequenced by immunoSEQ multiplex PCR; TCRdb stores in-frame clones only, minus some. V, J and clone size reflect that table, while D and trimming were determined from the DNA. In the table there are 1.5 million to 2.5 million clones, roughly 94% of which are singletons.

Sequenced sample: naive CD8+ T cells sorted from blood. J is TRBJ2-5 and V is TRBV10-3; D is possibly TRBD2 (5 bases). This clonotype originated in a young man in good health. The CDR3 bases are TGTGCCATCAGTGGGGATAGAGGGTCGGACGAGACCCAGTACTTC. It codes for CAISGDRGSDETQYF.